The clone carrying this TCR beta chain showed up just once. A much bigger clone sits one base away, suggesting this may be a read error. The data derive from a study of regulatory T cells in long-lasting Graves disease. Sequencing libraries for TCR beta were prepared with iRepertoire HTBI primers and Arm-PCR of CDR3 regions. Via MiXCR, TCRdb re-called the multiplex PCR reads, giving one row per CDR3 protein. The sample holds about 470,000 distinct CDR3 sequences, around 21% seen once. The time point was: persistent/refractory GD, antithyroid drugs over 5 years with positive TRAb. The TCR library was prepared using RNA isolated from PBMCs. V was clipped by 3 bases and J by 2 bases, with 11 bases between them. There are 15 residues in the CDR3. Germline V gene lookup returns CDR1 MNHEY and CDR2 SMNVEV (reference sequence).

The origin of this receptor is a female donor with Graves disease. V is TRBV27 and J is TRBJ1-5; no firm D call. The specimen comprised peripheral blood mononuclear cells (PBMCs), sampled when the disease was refractory, from a patient treated with antithyroid drugs. The CDR3 sequence: CASSLVWVGNQPQHF. In DNA form, the CDR3 reads TGTGCCAGCAGTTTGGTGTGGGTAGGCAATCAGCCCCAGCATTTT.